These 10 T cell receptor beta chains were sequenced from one sample in a study of blood T cell repertoires in COVID-19. Clones were read by immunoSEQ multiplex PCR, and TCRdb kept only the in-frame ones, dropping some. The repertoire holds roughly 400,000 clones, approximately 90% seen once, with more than 0.85% in the top ten. Sequencing was performed on PBMCs or T cells enriched from blood (not recorded which). These receptor sequences come from a middle-aged woman who had been exposed to COVID-19.

This clone came up once. The rearrangement joins TRBV5-1 to TRBJ1-3; no reliable D call. The CDR3 has 16 amino acids. V gave up 4 bases and J gave up 1 base, with 15 bases separating them. Germline-derived CDR1 and CDR2 are SGHRS and YFSETQ. The CDR3 here is CASSPGVFESGNTIYF. The CDR3 nucleotides read TGCGCCAGCAGCCCCGGGGTTTTTGAATCTGGAAACACCATATATTTT.

A few counts support this clone. J is TRBJ2-1 and V is TRBV12-3 or TRBV12-4; D possibly corresponds to TRBD1 (5 bases). The CDR3 spans 13 residues. The ends were cut back, 10 bases at V and 5 bases at J, with 15 bases in the middle. The CDR3 region is CATAPGFNNEQFF. The CDR3 DNA reads as TGTGCCACCGCTCCAGGGTTCAACAATGAGCAGTTCTTC.

This chain connects TRBV19 to TRBJ2-7, with a possible D match to TRBD1 (6 bases). The V gene lost 2 bases and the J gene lost 5 bases, with 19 bases spanning the gap. CDR1 and CDR2 (germline): LNHDA, SQIVND (reference sequence). The CDR3 spans 16 residues. CDR3 region: CASSIFPGAQLHEQYF. In nucleotides, the CDR3 is TGTGCCAGTAGTATATTTCCAGGGGCCCAACTTCACGAGCAGTACTTC. Full variable domain (missing parts from reference TRBV19 and TRBJ2-7): DGGITQSPKYLFRKEGQNVTLSCEQNLNHDAMYWYRQDPGQGLRLIYYSQIVNDFQKGDIAEGYSVSREKKESFPLTVTSAQKNPTAFYLCASSIFPGAQLHEQYFGPGTRLTVT.

J is TRBJ1-3 and V is TRBV10-1, with TRBD1 as a possible D gene (5 bases). The ends were cut back, 0 bases at V and 0 bases at J, with 9 bases in the middle. From germline, CDR1 is WNHNN and CDR2 SYGVQD (reference sequence). CDR3 length: 16 residues. The CDR3 nucleotides are TGCGCCAGCAGTGAGTCCGGCGGGGGCTCTGGAAACACCATATATTTT. The encoded protein is CASSESGGGSGNTIYF.

The gene calls are TRBV9 and TRBJ2-7; D might be TRBD1 (6 bases). The CDR3 spans 12 residues. Looked up from germline, CDR1 is SGDLS and CDR2 is YYNGEE. The V end lost 4 bases, the J end lost 3 bases, and 8 bases lay between the germline ends. Here the CDR3 DNA reads TGTGCCAGCAGCCAGGACAGCTACGAGCAGTACTTC. This sequence encodes CASSQDSYEQYF.

CDR3 nucleotide sequence: TGTGCCAGTGAGGGACTAGCGGGACGTAAGACCGGGGAGCTGTTTTTT. Protein: CASEGLAGRKTGELFF. The V and J genes are TRBV7-2 and TRBJ2-2, with 13 nucleotides matching TRBD2. CDR1 is SGHTA and CDR2 is FQGNSA in the germline V gene. The CDR3 sequence is 16 residues long. V dropped 9 bases and J dropped 5; count of bases not matched to a gene: 9.

As regards this clone: Other DNA sequences in the same sample also yield this CDR3. This sequence joins TRBV3-1 (or the pseudogene TRBV3-2) and TRBJ2-1, with 12 bases fitting TRBD2. V gave up 4 bases and J gave up 4 bases; unmatched junction bases: 2. CDR1 is LGHDT and CDR2 is YNNKEL in the germline V gene (reference sequence). This CDR3 contains 15 residues. The CDR3 reads CASSPGLAGYNEQFF. The CDR3 region has the DNA TGTGCCAGCAGCCCCGGACTAGCGGGGTACAATGAGCAGTTCTTC.

V usage is TRBV6-2 or TRBV6-3 and J usage is TRBJ1-2; D unresolved. The V gene lost 5 bases and the J gene lost 3 bases, with 7 bases spanning the gap. The CDR3 is made up of 12 amino acids. Germline CDR1 reads MNHEY; CDR2 reads SVGEGT. The chain's CDR3 is CASSRRDYGYTF. DNA for the CDR3: TGTGCCAGCAGTCGCCGGGACTATGGCTACACCTTC.

The chain carries TRBV15 and TRBJ2-5; weak D call: TRBD1 (6 bases). The CDR3 is made up of 14 amino acids. The germline V gene has CDR1 LNHNV and CDR2 YYDKDF (reference sequence). V was shortened by 6 bases and J by 2 bases, with 13 bases between the two germline ends. The CDR3 sequence: CATSTGIKQETQYF. In DNA, the CDR3 is TGTGCCACCAGTACAGGGATAAAACAAGAGACCCAGTACTTC.

In this sample, this clone turned up a few times. V gene TRBV19 combines with J gene TRBJ2-7; 7 positions agree with TRBD1. J lost 5 bases, V lost 3 bases, and 4 bases had no gene match. Germline V gene data show CDR1 as LNHDA and CDR2 as SQIVND (reference sequence). The CDR3 is 13 amino acids. The CDR3 loop is CASSISTGDEQYF. CDR3 coding DNA: TGTGCCAGTAGTATCTCCACAGGGGACGAGCAGTACTTC. Using reference TRBV19 and TRBJ2-7 for the parts outside the CDR3, the full variable domain is DGGITQSPKYLFRKEGQNVTLSCEQNLNHDAMYWYRQDPGQGLRLIYYSQIVNDFQKGDIAEGYSVSREKKESFPLTVTSAQKNPTAFYLCASSISTGDEQYFGPGTRLTVT.